The 25 T cell receptor beta chains given below trace back to one sample, sequenced in a study of CD8+ T cells in alopecia areata. Isolated RNA was reverse transcribed into cDNA used as the sequencing template. Profiling relied on immunoSEQ multiplex PCR, and the TCRdb table lists in-frame clones only, not all of them. This sample comprises around 100,000 clones, none seen once only. Sequencing was done on a sample of lesional skin. The receptors here all came from a C3H/HeJ mouse with alopecia areata. The strain bears MHC haplotype H2-k.

A few counts support this clone. Gene names and germline match the mouse. The missing CDR3 end, 4 residues past where the read stops, is filled in from the germline J gene. The chain uses TRBV29 and TRBJ2-5; 9 bases are shared with TRBD1. The length of the CDR3 is 14 residues. CDR1 and CDR2 from the germline V gene are MSHET and SYDVDS. Incomplete CDR3 DNA: TGTGCTAGCAGTTTAGGGACAGGGCGGGAC. Encoded protein: CASSLGTGRD. The whole CDR3 is CASSLGTGRDTQYF.

This clone came up a few times. The germline and genes are mouse ones. Read sequence stops 4 residues before the CDR3 end, and the germline J gene provides the missing end. This chain links TRBV13-3 with TRBJ2-1; 9 bases align to TRBD1. Per germline, CDR1 NNHDY and CDR2 SYVADS. Germline trimming cut 0 bases from V and 6 bases from J; bases unmatched to any gene: 4. CDR3 length equals 15 residues. The CDR3 region is CASSDGDREAAEQFF. Partial CDR3 DNA: TGTGCCAGCAGTGATGGGGACAGGGAGGCTGCT.

This clone appeared many times. Gene names and germline refer to mouse. The read terminates 4 residues ahead of where the CDR3 ends, so the germline J gene completes it. The gene calls are TRBV13-3 and TRBJ2-3; 7 bases align to TRBD1. CDR3 length: 16 residues. CDR1 and CDR2 (germline): NNHDY, SYVADS. Trimming at V came to 1 base and at J to 0 bases, leaving 5 bases not matched to a gene. CDR3 residues: CASSDWGQTSAETLYF. CDR3 DNA, as far as it was read: TGTGCCAGCAGTGATTGGGGACAGACTAGTGCAGAA.

About this clone itself: Germline and genes here are mouse. The sequence runs out 4 residues before the end of the CDR3; the remainder is reconstructed from the germline J gene. The chain uses TRBV1 and TRBJ2-1; 9 bases map to TRBD2. The V and J ends lost 0 bases and 6 bases, in that order; junction bases with no gene match: 6. This CDR3 contains 16 residues. CDR1 and CDR2 (germline): NSQYPW, LRSPGD (reference sequence). The CDR3 spells CTCSADLWGGSAEQFF. The part of the CDR3 DNA that was read is TGCACCTGCAGTGCAGATTTGTGGGGGGGCTCTGCT.

This clone is labeled medium-sized. Gene names are mouse gene names. The read is 4 residues too short to cover the CDR3 end, so that end is filled in from the germline J gene. This chain joins TRBV1 and TRBJ1-4, with 7 nucleotides matching TRBD1. The germline gives CDR1 NSQYPW, CDR2 LRSPGD (reference sequence). The CDR3 sequence is 16 residues long. Trimming cost V 1 base and J 3 bases; bases outside gene matches: 5. CDR3 amino acids: CTCSAADRAANERLFF. The sequenced part of the CDR3 DNA is TGCACCTGCAGTGCAGCCGACAGGGCGGCCAACGAA. The variable domain in full, with the rest retrieved from reference TRBV1 and TRBJ1-4, is VTLLEQNPRWRLVPRGQAVNLRCILKNSQYPWMSWYQQDLQKQLQWLFTLRSPGDKEVKSLPGADYLATRVTDTELRLQVANMSQGRTLYCTCSAADRAANERLFFGHGTKLSVL.

This clone has only a few counts. Gene labels here are mouse ones. The read gets to within 4 residues of the CDR3 end, and the germline J gene fills in the rest. The chain employs TRBV1 and TRBJ2-2; D remains ambiguous. From germline, CDR1 is NSQYPW and CDR2 LRSPGD (reference sequence). V was pared by 0 bases and J by 3 bases, with 5 bases between. The CDR3 runs to 14 residues. CDR3 protein: CTCSAEGDTGQLYF. Incomplete CDR3 DNA: TGCACCTGCAGTGCAGAAGGTGACACCGGG. Full variable domain (rest looked up from reference TRBV1 and TRBJ2-2): VTLLEQNPRWRLVPRGQAVNLRCILKNSQYPWMSWYQQDLQKQLQWLFTLRSPGDKEVKSLPGADYLATRVTDTELRLQVANMSQGRTLYCTCSAEGDTGQLYFGEGSKLTVL.

This clone appeared many times. Mouse gene names and germline throughout. The read terminates 4 residues ahead of where the CDR3 ends, so the germline J gene completes it. This chain connects TRBV13-3 to TRBJ2-1; the D gene is possibly TRBD2 (5 bases). The CDR3 spans 15 residues. V shed 0 bases and J shed 3 bases, with 10 bases lying between them. Germline CDR1 reads NNHDY; CDR2 reads SYVADS. Here the CDR3 reads CASSDVGKSYAEQFF. The part of the CDR3 DNA that was read is TGTGCCAGCAGTGATGTGGGGAAATCCTATGCT.

This clone was counted a few times. Genes here carry mouse names. Sequencing ends 4 residues short of the CDR3 end; the germline J gene provides the rest. The chain links TRBV1 to TRBJ1-1; 10 bases are shared with TRBD1. This CDR3 has 14 amino acids. Germline values: CDR1 NSQYPW, CDR2 LRSPGD (reference sequence). After removal of 4 bases from V and 3 bases from J, the junction contained 2 bases not matched to a gene. CDR3 amino acids: CTCSETGGDTEVFF. The covered CDR3 bases are TGCACCTGCAGTGAGACAGGGGGCGACACA. The full variable domain, completed using reference TRBV1 and TRBJ1-1, is VTLLEQNPRWRLVPRGQAVNLRCILKNSQYPWMSWYQQDLQKQLQWLFTLRSPGDKEVKSLPGADYLATRVTDTELRLQVANMSQGRTLYCTCSETGGDTEVFFGKGTRLTVV.

With regard to this clone: Mouse gene names apply. The CDR3 end lies 4 residues beyond the end of the read and is filled in from the germline J gene. The J gene is TRBJ2-3, the V gene TRBV19; a weak D match, TRBD1 (5 bases). The CDR3 is made up of 12 amino acids. V lost 7 bases, J lost 1 base, and 7 bases lay in between. Germline assignment: CDR1 FNHDT and CDR2 SITEND (reference sequence). The CDR3 is CASSQGAETLYF. The covered CDR3 bases are TGTGCCAGCTCACAGGGTGCAGAA.

This clone was seen repeatedly, ten times or more. Gene labels here are mouse ones. The CDR3 end falls 4 residues outside the read, so it is completed with the germline J gene. The chain uses TRBV1 and TRBJ2-5; 7 bases are a match to TRBD1. CDR1 and CDR2 (germline): NSQYPW, LRSPGD (reference sequence). After removal of 4 bases from V and 3 bases from J, the junction contained 4 bases not matched to a gene. The CDR3 spans 14 residues. The CDR3 reads CTCSVGTVQDTQYF. CDR3 DNA (partial): TGCACCTGCAGTGTCGGGACAGTACAAGAC.

Comments on this clone: Genes here carry mouse names. The CDR3 extends 4 residues past the end of the read, so its final part is completed from the germline J gene. The J gene is TRBJ2-3, the V gene TRBV13-3; 13 nucleotides match TRBD2. This CDR3 comprises 15 residues. Germline values: CDR1 NNHDY, CDR2 SYVADS. Unmatched junction bases numbered 5, after V lost 6 bases and J lost 4 bases. CDR3 sequence: CASKDWGGGTETLYF. Partial CDR3 DNA: TGTGCCAGCAAGGACTGGGGGGGCGGGACAGAA.

In its sample, this clone was seen many times. Gene names are mouse gene names. The read terminates 4 residues ahead of where the CDR3 ends, so the germline J gene completes it. V is TRBV13-3 and J is TRBJ2-5, with 12 bases aligning to TRBD1. This CDR3 is 16 amino acids long. Germline V gene lookup returns CDR1 NNHDY and CDR2 SYVADS. CDR3 sequence reads: CASSALKGQGADTQYF. The sequenced CDR3 bases are TGTGCCAGCAGTGCTCTAAAGGGACAGGGGGCGGAC.

Comments on this clone: These gene names are mouse names. CDR3 in amino acids: CASSSTGDYAEQFF. The DNA read from the CDR3 is TGTGCTAGCAGTAGTACAGGGGACTATGCT. V and J are TRBV17 and TRBJ2-1; TRBD1 aligns across 7 bases. The read gets to within 4 residues of the CDR3 end, and the germline J gene fills in the rest. CDR1 is MNHDT, CDR2 YYDKIL, per germline. With 3 bases clipped from V and 2 bases from J, the junction kept 1 base outside the gene matches. CDR3 size: 14 residues.

This clone was picked up a small number of times. Mouse germline and gene names are used. The read ends 4 residues before the CDR3 terminus; that terminus is restored from the germline J gene. The chain couples TRBV1 to TRBJ2-5, with 10 bases identical to TRBD2. The CDR3 covers 17 residues. Germline V CDR1 and CDR2: NSQYPW, LRSPGD (reference sequence). This CDR3 reads CTCSAALSLGGGDTQYF. The sequenced part of the CDR3 DNA is TGCACCTGCAGTGCAGCCCTCTCACTGGGGGGGGGAGAC.

As for this clone: Genes here carry mouse names. The read comes to an end 4 residues before the CDR3 does, leaving the germline J gene to fill in the end. This same CDR3 is encoded by further DNA sequences in the sample. This chain uses TRBV19 with TRBJ1-1; 11 nucleotides line up with TRBD1. The J segment lost 2 bases and the V segment lost 4 bases, leaving 4 bases of the junction unmatched. Germline values: CDR1 FNHDT, CDR2 SITEND (reference sequence). The CDR3 contains 15 residues. The CDR3 reads CASSPRTGGNTEVFF. CDR3 DNA (partial): TGTGCCAGCAGTCCCAGGACAGGGGGCAACACA.

Notes on this clone: Any gene name here is a mouse gene name. The read terminates 4 residues ahead of where the CDR3 ends, so the germline J gene completes it. The chain combines TRBV1 with TRBJ2-1; D may be TRBD1 (5 bases). The CDR3 totals 14 residues. The germline V gene has CDR1 NSQYPW and CDR2 LRSPGD (reference sequence). The CDR3 region is CTCSAAGNRAEQFF. The CDR3 bases that were read are TGCACCTGCAGTGCAGCAGGGAATAGGGCT.

Of note for this clone: TCRdb's protein and the DNA translation differ at residue 11; the protein here comes from the DNA. The gene symbols are mouse symbols. CDR3 DNA, as far as it was read: TGTGCCAGCGGGACAGGGGACTATAATTCGCCC. Translated, it gives CASGTGDYNSP. The full-length CDR3 reads as CASGTGDYNSPLYF. The gene calls are TRBV13-1 and TRBJ1-6; 10 bases are shared with TRBD1. The read halts 3 residues ahead of the CDR3 end, with the missing end drawn from the germline J gene. TRBJ1-6 is treated as an ORF (open reading frame) with a function not yet certain. Germline V CDR1 and CDR2: NSHNY, SYGAGN. J lost 3 bases, V lost 7 bases, and 1 base had no gene match. The CDR3 has 14 residues.

This clone was seen a few times. The listed genes are named as in mouse. The CDR3 extends 4 residues past the end of the read, so its final part is completed from the germline J gene. The V call is TRBV19, the J call TRBJ1-1, with 8 bases that match TRBD1. CDR1 FNHDT and CDR2 SITEND come from the germline V gene (reference sequence). This CDR3 has 15 amino acids. The trim removed 0 bases at V and 2 bases at J, leaving 3 bases unmatched. Partial CDR3 DNA: TGTGCCAGCAGTATAGTGGACAGGGTTAACACA. Its protein product is CASSIVDRVNT. The whole CDR3 sequence reads CASSIVDRVNTEVFF.

A note on this clone: Gene labels here are mouse ones. The CDR3 reads CASSFLGGSYEQYF. The DNA read from the CDR3 is TGTGCCAGCAGTTTCCTGGGGGGGTCCTAT. The rearrangement uses TRBV14 and TRBJ2-7; 9 bases are a match to TRBD2. From the germline J gene comes the end of the CDR3, since the read stops 4 residues before it. Germline lookup yields CDR1 SGHDT and CDR2 FRDEAV. V was clipped by 1 base and J by 1 base; unmatched bases: 0. The CDR3 contains 14 residues.

This clone appeared a few times. The gene names here belong to mouse. The sequence runs out 4 residues before the end of the CDR3; the remainder is reconstructed from the germline J gene. The J gene is TRBJ2-7, the V gene TRBV13-2; 11 bases fit TRBD1. The CDR3 totals 15 residues. Germline trimming cut 2 bases from V and 3 bases from J; bases unmatched to any gene: 4. Germline CDR1 is NNHNN and CDR2 is SYGAGS (reference sequence). The CDR3 bases that were read are TGTGCCAGCGGTGAGCCGGGGACAGGGGGCTAT. This sequence encodes CASGEPGTGGY. The whole CDR3 is CASGEPGTGGYEQYF.

This clone turned up a few times. The gene names here belong to mouse. The read finishes 4 residues shy of the CDR3 end, and the germline J gene is used to complete it. The chain carries TRBV17 and TRBJ1-1; no reliable D call. V dropped 0 bases and J dropped 4 bases, with 6 bases sitting between them. The CDR3 loop spans 13 amino acids. The germline gives CDR1 MNHDT, CDR2 YYDKIL. This CDR3 reads CASSREAGTEVFF. The CDR3 DNA, read in part, is TGTGCTAGCAGTAGAGAGGCAGGCACA. Full variable domain (missing parts from reference TRBV17 and TRBJ1-1): DTTVKQNPRYKLARVGKPVNLICSQTMNHDTMYWYQKKPNQAPKLLLFYYDKILNREADTFEKFQSSRPNNSFCSLYIGSAGLEYSAMYLCASSREAGTEVFFGKGTRLTVV.

Regarding this clone: Gene names are mouse gene names. From the germline J gene comes the end of the CDR3, since the read stops 4 residues before it. The genes are TRBV13-3 and TRBJ2-7; 8 bases map to TRBD2. Trimming cost V 3 bases and J 3 bases; bases outside gene matches: 5. Germline V gene sequence: CDR1 NNHDY, CDR2 SYVADS. CDR3 length equals 14 residues. The CDR3 spells CASSGSTGDYEQYF. CDR3 DNA, as far as it was read: TGTGCCAGCAGTGGTTCGACTGGGGACTAT.

In its sample, this clone was seen many times. TCRdb and the translated DNA give different amino acids at residue 9; the protein presented here is the one translated from the DNA. Genes here carry mouse names. The CDR3 end falls 3 residues outside the read, so it is completed with the germline J gene. J is TRBJ1-3 and V is TRBV13-3, with D uncertain. Germline CDR1 and CDR2: NNHDY and SYVADS. The CDR3 spans 12 residues. V gave up 10 bases and J gave up 0 bases, with 8 bases separating them. The part of the CDR3 DNA that was read is TGTGCCGCGACAAATTCTGGAAATACG. This translates into CAATNSGNT. In full, the CDR3 is CAATNSGNTLYF.

This clone occurred many times. Germline and genes: mouse. The read stops 4 residues short of the end of the CDR3; the missing end is completed from the germline J gene. The chain couples TRBV13-3 to TRBJ2-7; 9 positions agree with TRBD2. The CDR3 loop spans 13 amino acids. V lost 5 bases and J lost 3; bases outside the gene matches: 3. Germline V gene sequence: CDR1 NNHDY, CDR2 SYVADS. The CDR3 is CASRPLGGYEQYF. The sequenced CDR3 bases are TGTGCCAGCAGACCACTGGGGGGCTAT.

This clone has a handful of counts. Genes here carry mouse names. The read halts 4 residues ahead of the CDR3 end, with the missing end drawn from the germline J gene. The rearrangement links TRBV13-3 to TRBJ1-1, with D possibly matching TRBD1 (5 bases). This CDR3 spans 13 amino acids. The V gene's germline CDR1 is NNHDY and CDR2 SYVADS. Partial CDR3 DNA: TGTGCCAGCAGTGATGATGGGCAGGGA. It encodes CASSDDGQG. The full-length CDR3 reads as CASSDDGQGEVFF.